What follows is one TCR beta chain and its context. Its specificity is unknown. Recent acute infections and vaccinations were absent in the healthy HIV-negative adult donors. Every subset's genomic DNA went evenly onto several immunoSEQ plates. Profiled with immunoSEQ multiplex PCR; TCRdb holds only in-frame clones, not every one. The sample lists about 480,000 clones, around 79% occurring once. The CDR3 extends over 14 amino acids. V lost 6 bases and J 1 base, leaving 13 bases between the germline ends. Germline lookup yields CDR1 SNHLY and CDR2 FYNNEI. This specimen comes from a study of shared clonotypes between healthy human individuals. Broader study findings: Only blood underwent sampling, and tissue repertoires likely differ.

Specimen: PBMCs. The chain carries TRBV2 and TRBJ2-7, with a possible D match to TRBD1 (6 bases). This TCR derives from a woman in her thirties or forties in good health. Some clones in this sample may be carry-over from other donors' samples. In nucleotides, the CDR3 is TGTGCCAGCAGCCCCGGACAGTTTTCCTACGAGCAGTACTTC. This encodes CASSPGQFSYEQYF.